The 21 T cell receptor beta chains below come from one sample, sequenced in a study of T-cell memory formation after mild COVID-19. TCRdb redid the calling of the 5' RACE reads with MiXCR, one entry per CDR3 protein. The profile shows fewer than 60,000 distinct CDR3 sequences, roughly 27% of them singletons. The material sequenced was PBMCs or a T cell subset sorted from them (not recorded which). The receptors derive from a man younger than 30 who had mild COVID-19 (a few samples of this study predate the infection). Cell type and time point are not known.

A few counts support this clonotype. This chain connects TRBV7-9 to TRBJ2-2; TRBD1 matches at 9 bases. The CDR3 loop spans 15 amino acids. CDR1 and CDR2 (germline): SEHNR, FQNEAQ (reference sequence). V shed 6 bases, J shed 3 bases, and the junction held 5 bases outside the gene matches. CDR3 protein: CASRTRTGDTGELFF. CDR3 nucleotide sequence: TGTGCCAGCAGGACCCGGACAGGGGACACCGGGGAGCTGTTTTTT. The variable domain in full, with the rest retrieved from reference TRBV7-9 and TRBJ2-2, is DTGVSQNPRHKITKRGQNVTFRCDPISEHNRLYWYRQTLGQGPEFLTYFQNEAQLEKSRLLSDRFSAERPKGSFSTLEIQRTEQGDSAMYLCASRTRTGDTGELFFGEGSRLTVL.

This clonotype was seen only a few times. This rearrangement joins TRBV7-9 to TRBJ2-7; D is perhaps TRBD1 or TRBD2 (6 bases each). V lost 3 bases and J 6 bases, leaving 9 bases between the germline ends. The germline gives CDR1 SEHNR, CDR2 FQNEAQ (reference sequence). This CDR3 contains 12 residues. Here the CDR3 reads CASSFGGGEQYV. The CDR3 coding sequence is TGTGCCAGCAGCTTCGGGGGCGGCGAGCAGTACGTC.

This clonotype was seen a few times. The V and J genes are TRBV18 and TRBJ2-5; TRBD2 matches 10 bases. The J segment lost 0 bases and the V segment lost 6 bases, leaving 4 bases of the junction unmatched. There are 15 residues in the CDR3. The germline V gene has CDR1 KGHSH and CDR2 LQKENI. The DNA for the CDR3 is TGTGCCAGCTCCTCTAGCGGGGGCCACCAAGAGACCCAGTACTTC. Translated, it gives CASSSSGGHQETQYF.

This clonotype showed up just a few times. V and J are TRBV7-9 and TRBJ2-1; 14 bases are a match to TRBD2. Trimming took 1 base from V and 7 from J; bases not matched to a gene: 12. Per germline, CDR1 SEHNR and CDR2 FQNEAQ (reference sequence). CDR3 size: 19 residues. CDR3 coding DNA: TGTGCCAGCAGCTTAGTTGGGACTAGCGGGGGTTCCGGTGTGAATGAGCAGTTCTTC. Amino acids: CASSLVGTSGGSGVNEQFF.

This clonotype has more than one count but fewer than ten. This rearrangement joins TRBV29-1 to TRBJ2-7; D not certain. The germline CDR1 and CDR2 sequences are SQVTM and ANQGSEA. V lost 4 bases and J lost 1, with 8 bases in between. The CDR3 extends over 12 amino acids. The CDR3 loop is CSVGDTSYEQYF. CDR3 nucleotide sequence: TGCAGCGTTGGGGATACATCCTACGAGCAGTACTTC.

The chain is built from TRBV9 and TRBJ2-6; D not certain. This CDR3 spans 17 amino acids. Between the trimmed V and J ends, which lost 0 bases and 1 base, there was a span of 11 bases. Germline-derived CDR1 and CDR2 are SGDLS and YYNGEE. Written as DNA, the CDR3 is TGTGCCAGCAGCGTAGTGGCAGGACCTTCTGGGGCCAACGTCCTGACTTTC. This translates into CASSVVAGPSGANVLTF.

This rearrangement joins TRBV7-2 to TRBJ2-1, with 8 bases lining up with TRBD2. The V gene's germline CDR1 is SGHTA and CDR2 FQGNSA. V was clipped by 11 bases and J by 7 bases; unmatched bases: 7. The CDR3 has 12 residues. The CDR3 bases are TGTGCCTGTACTAGCGGCCAAAATGAGCAGTTCTTC. Residues: CACTSGQNEQFF.

A few counts support this clonotype. This chain joins TRBV11-2 and TRBJ2-3; 7 bases are shared with TRBD2. The CDR3 consists of 17 residues. Trimming took 0 bases from V and 2 from J; bases not matched to a gene: 8. Germline lookup yields CDR1 SGHAT and CDR2 FQNNGV. The chain's CDR3 is CASSLDRERDDTDTQYF. DNA for the CDR3: TGTGCCAGCAGCTTAGATCGCGAGCGGGACGACACAGATACGCAGTATTTT.

The V call is TRBV5-1, the J call TRBJ1-2; D is unclear. CDR1 and CDR2 (germline): SGHRS, YFSETQ. Trimming pared 3 bases from V and 3 bases from J, leaving 18 bases between. CDR3 length: 16 amino acids. CDR3 loop: CASSSDLSEIDYGYTF. In DNA form, the CDR3 reads TGCGCCAGCAGCTCAGATCTTAGCGAAATTGACTATGGCTACACCTTC.

This chain uses TRBV4-1 with TRBJ1-1; perhaps TRBD1 as D (6 bases). In germline, CDR1 is MGHRA, CDR2 YSYEKL. Trimming pared 0 bases from V and 0 bases from J, leaving 11 bases between. This CDR3 has 16 residues. The CDR3 DNA reads TGCGCCAGCAGCCAAGATTGGGGGGGCTTGAACACTGAAGCTTTCTTT. Residues: CASSQDWGGLNTEAFF.

The chain uses TRBV9 and TRBJ1-3, with a tentative D call TRBD1 (5 bases). V lost 0 bases, J lost 0 bases, and 7 bases lay in between. Germline lookup yields CDR1 SGDLS and CDR2 YYNGEE. This CDR3 region has 15 residues. CDR3 sequence (DNA): TGTGCCAGCAGCGTAGAGGGGAACTCTGGAAACACCATATATTTT. Its translation: CASSVEGNSGNTIYF.

The chain uses TRBV7-2 and TRBJ2-3, with TRBD2 identical over 10 bases. The V segment lost 8 bases and the J segment 2 bases; nucleotides outside the gene matches: 4. Germline V lookup: CDR1 SGHTA, CDR2 FQGNSA. This CDR3 region has 14 residues. The CDR3, as DNA: TGTGCCAGCGCCGGGACTAGCGCCACAGATACGCAGTATTTT. It encodes CASAGTSATDTQYF.

This chain joins TRBV7-2 and TRBJ2-1, with 13 bases aligning to TRBD2. This CDR3 has 15 residues. The germline V gene encodes CDR1 SGHTA and CDR2 FQGNSA. After removal of 5 bases from V and 7 bases from J, the junction contained 5 bases not matched to a gene. The CDR3 reads CASSNGLAGANEQFF. CDR3 bases: TGTGCCAGCAGCAACGGACTAGCGGGGGCAAATGAGCAGTTCTTC.

This clonotype was seen repeatedly, ten times or more. This chain joins TRBV5-1 and TRBJ2-4, with TRBD1 matching over 9 bases. V shed 4 bases, J shed 15 bases, and the junction held 23 bases outside the gene matches. CDR3 size: 17 residues. Germline V lookup: CDR1 SGHRS, CDR2 YFSETQ. The chain's CDR3 is CASSPWAQDRGDRGRYF. The CDR3 DNA reads as TGCGCCAGCAGCCCCTGGGCCCAGGACAGGGGTGACCGGGGGCGGTACTTC.

This clonotype was observed a handful of times. In DNA, the CDR3 is TGTGCCAGCAGCCTGACGGATAGCAATCAGCCCCAGCATTTT. Residues: CASSLTDSNQPQHF. The chain recombines TRBV7-9 with TRBJ1-5; the D is unclear. The CDR3 consists of 14 residues. From germline, CDR1 is SEHNR and CDR2 FQNEAQ (reference sequence). Between the trimmed V and J ends, which lost 5 bases and 0 bases, there was a span of 8 bases.

The V and J genes are TRBV27 and TRBJ1-1, with unresolved D. This CDR3 has 14 amino acids. Germline V gives CDR1 MNHEY, CDR2 SMNVEV (reference sequence). Trimming pared 6 bases from V and 1 base from J, leaving 12 bases between. CDR3 in amino acids: CASSPRSQNTEAFF. DNA for the CDR3: TGTGCCAGCAGCCCGAGATCCCAGAACACTGAAGCTTTCTTT.

This clonotype has more than one count but fewer than ten. This chain joins TRBV20-1 and TRBJ2-1; 8 nucleotides match TRBD2. The J segment lost 2 bases and the V segment lost 6 bases, leaving 9 bases of the junction unmatched. This CDR3 has 15 residues. Germline CDR1 and CDR2: DFQATT and SNEGSKA (reference sequence). This chain's CDR3 is CSARDGGGPYNEQFF. In nucleotides, the CDR3 is TGCAGTGCCCGAGACGGGGGGGGTCCCTACAATGAGCAGTTCTTC.

This clonotype was observed once. The chain links TRBV12-3 or TRBV12-4 to TRBJ2-7; no firm D call. The ends were cut back, 3 bases at V and 1 base at J, with 7 bases in the middle. This CDR3 spans 13 amino acids. The CDR3 protein is CASSLGPSYEQYV. The CDR3 nucleotides are TGTGCCAGCAGTTTGGGTCCTTCCTACGAGCAGTACGTC.

The chain recombines TRBV7-6 with TRBJ2-5; D unresolved. Germline CDR1 SGHVS, CDR2 FNYEAQ. This CDR3 comprises 14 residues. V was shortened by 1 base and J by 1 base, with 7 bases between the two germline ends. CDR3 sequence reads: CASSLGGSQETQYF. The CDR3 coding sequence is TGTGCCAGCAGCTTAGGTGGTTCCCAAGAGACCCAGTACTTC.

The V gene is TRBV12-3 or TRBV12-4, the J gene TRBJ2-7; 7 bases match TRBD1. With V trimmed by 6 bases and J by 4 bases, 6 bases remained unmatched. There are 13 residues in the CDR3. The CDR3 here is CASRMTGSYEQYV. The DNA of the CDR3 is TGTGCCAGCAGGATGACAGGGTCTTACGAGCAGTACGTC.

The rearrangement links TRBV7-6 to TRBJ2-3; TRBD2 is a possible D gene (6 bases). The germline V gene has CDR1 SGHVS and CDR2 FNYEAQ. Trimming took off 3 bases at V and 0 bases at J, with 16 bases between the two ends. The CDR3 is 17 amino acids. As DNA, the CDR3 is TGTGCCAGCAGCTTGCTCGGCGGGGATACTAGCACAGATACGCAGTATTTT. As protein: CASSLLGGDTSTDTQYF.